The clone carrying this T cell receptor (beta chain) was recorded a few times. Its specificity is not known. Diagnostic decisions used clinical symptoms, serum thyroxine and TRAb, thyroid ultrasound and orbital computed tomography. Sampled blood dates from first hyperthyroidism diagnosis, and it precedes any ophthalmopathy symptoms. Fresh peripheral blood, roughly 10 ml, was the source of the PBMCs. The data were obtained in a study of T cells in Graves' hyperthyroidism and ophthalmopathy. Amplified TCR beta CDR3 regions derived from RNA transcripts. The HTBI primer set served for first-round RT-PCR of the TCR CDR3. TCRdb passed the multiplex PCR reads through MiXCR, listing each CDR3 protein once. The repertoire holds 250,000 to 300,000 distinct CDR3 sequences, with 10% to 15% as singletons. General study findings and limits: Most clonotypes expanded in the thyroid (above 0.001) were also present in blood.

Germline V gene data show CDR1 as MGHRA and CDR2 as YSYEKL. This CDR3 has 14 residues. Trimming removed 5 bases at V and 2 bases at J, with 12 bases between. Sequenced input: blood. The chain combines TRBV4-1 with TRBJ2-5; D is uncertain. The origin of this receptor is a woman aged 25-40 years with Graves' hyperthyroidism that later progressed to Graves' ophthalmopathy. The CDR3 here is CASSYAGLQETQYF. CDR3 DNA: TGCGCCAGCAGCTACGCCGGGCTTCAAGAGACCCAGTACTTC.